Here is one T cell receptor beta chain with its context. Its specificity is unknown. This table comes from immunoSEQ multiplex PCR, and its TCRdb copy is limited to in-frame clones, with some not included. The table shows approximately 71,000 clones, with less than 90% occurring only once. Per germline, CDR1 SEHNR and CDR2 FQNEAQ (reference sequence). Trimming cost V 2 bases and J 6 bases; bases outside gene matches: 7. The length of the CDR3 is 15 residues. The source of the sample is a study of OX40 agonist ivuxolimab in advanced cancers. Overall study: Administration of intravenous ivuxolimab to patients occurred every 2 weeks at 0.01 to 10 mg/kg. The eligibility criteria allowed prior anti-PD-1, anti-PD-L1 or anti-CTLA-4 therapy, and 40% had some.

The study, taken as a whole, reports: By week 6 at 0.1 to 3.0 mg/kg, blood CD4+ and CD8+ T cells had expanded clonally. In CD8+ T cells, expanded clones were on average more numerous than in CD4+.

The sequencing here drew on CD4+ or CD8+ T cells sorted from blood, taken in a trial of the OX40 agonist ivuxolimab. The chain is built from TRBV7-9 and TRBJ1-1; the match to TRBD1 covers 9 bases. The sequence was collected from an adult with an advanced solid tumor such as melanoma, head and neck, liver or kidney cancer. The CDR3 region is CASSLSGGQGPEAFF. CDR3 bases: TGTGCCAGCAGCTTATCTGGGGGACAGGGCCCTGAAGCTTTCTTT.